The table lists the clone carrying this T cell receptor beta chain with a few counts. Its antigen remains unknown. Looked up from germline, CDR1 is SGHAT and CDR2 is FQNNGV. The CDR3 loop spans 15 amino acids. Trimming stripped 4 bases from V and 7 bases from J, with 17 bases between. The sample belongs to a study of CD8 T cells in ankylosing spondylitis. Study results and limitations: Characteristic, it appeared, of ankylosing spondylitis blood was a TCR beta motif of about eight highly homologous variants.

TCRdb reprocessed the 5' RACE reads via MiXCR and lists one record per CDR3 protein. Of about 360,000 distinct CDR3 sequences listed, approximately 22% are singletons. The sequenced material came from blood, either unsorted or a sorted T cell fraction (not recorded which). This chain joins TRBV11-2 and TRBJ1-5, with D unresolved. This receptor was taken from a male donor with ankylosing spondylitis or in good health (not recorded which). This CDR3 reads CASSSAGGEGQPQHF. DNA of the CDR3: TGTGCCAGCAGCTCCGCAGGCGGGGAGGGCCAGCCCCAGCATTTT.